This TCR beta chain came from a study of CD8 T cells in Susac syndrome. The patients who served as multiple sclerosis controls were treatment-naive and had stable or active relapsing-remitting disease that fulfilled the revised McDonald criteria. Random hexamers primed reverse transcription of roughly 0.45 to 1 ug RNA. TCRdb ran MiXCR on the immunoSEQ multiplex PCR reads and lists one entry per CDR3 protein. The sample contains 100,000 to 150,000 distinct CDR3 sequences, 80% of which appear only once. The V segment lost 5 bases and the J segment 10 bases; nucleotides outside the gene matches: 8. The CDR3 contains 13 residues. CDR1 and CDR2 from the germline V gene are SEHNR and FQNEAQ (reference sequence).

The sequenced sample consisted of CD8+ T cells from PBMCs. The receptor's source is a human donor with multiple sclerosis. V gene TRBV7-9 combines with J gene TRBJ2-7, with 10 bases fitting TRBD1. The CDR3 DNA reads TGTGCCAGCAGCCCCGGGACAGGGGCGTACCAGTACTTC. Translating it yields CASSPGTGAYQYF.